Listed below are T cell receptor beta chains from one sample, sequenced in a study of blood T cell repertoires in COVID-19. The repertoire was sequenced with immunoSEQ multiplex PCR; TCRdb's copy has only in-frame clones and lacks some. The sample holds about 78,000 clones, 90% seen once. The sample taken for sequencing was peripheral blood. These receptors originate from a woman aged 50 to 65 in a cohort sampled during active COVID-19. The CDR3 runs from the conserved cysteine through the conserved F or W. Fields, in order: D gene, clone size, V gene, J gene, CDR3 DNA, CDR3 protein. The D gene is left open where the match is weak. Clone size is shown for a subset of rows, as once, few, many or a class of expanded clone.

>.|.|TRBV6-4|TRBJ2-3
TGTGCCAGTGAATGGGGGGGCAAGGAAGGAGATACGCAGTATTTT
CASEWGGKEGDTQYF
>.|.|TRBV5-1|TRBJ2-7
TGCGCCAGCAGCTTTAGGGAGGCCTACGAGCAGTACTTC
CASSFREAYEQYF
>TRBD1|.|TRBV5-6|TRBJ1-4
TGTGCCAGCACCATTGGACAGGGAATGACTAATGAAAAACTGTTTTTT
CASTIGQGMTNEKLFF
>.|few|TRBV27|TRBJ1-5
TGTGCCAGCAGGATCTCGGACGGGGGTAATCAGCCCCAGCATTTT
CASRISDGGNQPQHF
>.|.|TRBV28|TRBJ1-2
TGTGCCAGCAGTTCATCCGGGACATCTCCGTCTGGCTACACCTTC
CASSSSGTSPSGYTF
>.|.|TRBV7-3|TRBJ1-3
TGTGCCAGCAGCTTAGAAGGAGGTATCGTTGGAAACACCATATATTTT
CASSLEGGIVGNTIYF
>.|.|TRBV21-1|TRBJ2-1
TGTGCCAGCAGCAAAGTCGCGGAGTTCTTC
CASSKVAEFF
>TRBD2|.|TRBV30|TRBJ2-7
TGTGCCTGGAGTTTTGCGGGAGGCGAGCAGTACTTC
CAWSFAGGEQYF
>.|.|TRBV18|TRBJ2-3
TGTGCCAGCTCACCCCTTCTAGGGGCTAGCACAGATACGCAGTATTTT
CASSPLLGASTDTQYF
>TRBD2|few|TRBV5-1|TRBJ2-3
TGCGCCAGCAGCTACTCCGGACTAGCGGACACAGATACGCAGTATTTT
CASSYSGLADTDTQYF
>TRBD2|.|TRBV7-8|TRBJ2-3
TGTGCCAGCATCCGATTAGCGGGGGTTACAGATACGCAGTATTTT
CASIRLAGVTDTQYF
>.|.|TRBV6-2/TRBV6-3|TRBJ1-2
TGTGCCAGCAGTTACTCTCTTTCCTATGGCTACACCTTC
CASSYSLSYGYTF
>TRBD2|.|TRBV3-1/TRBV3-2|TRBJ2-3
TGTGCCAGCAGCCTCTCGGGAGCGGGAGTTACAGATACGCAGTATTTT
CASSLSGAGVTDTQYF
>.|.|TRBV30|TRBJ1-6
TGTGCCTGGACTCTCGACAGTCACCCACCCCTCCACTTT
CAWTLDSHPPLHF
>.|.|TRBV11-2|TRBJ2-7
TGTGCCAGCAGCGTGGGGCAGGGGATGGATCAGTACTTC
CASSVGQGMDQYF
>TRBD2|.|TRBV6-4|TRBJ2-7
TGTGCCAGCAGTGAAGCGGGAGGTTCCTACGAGCAGTACTTC
CASSEAGGSYEQYF
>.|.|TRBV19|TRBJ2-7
TGTGCCAGTAGTACCGCTGGCAACGAGCAGTACTTC
CASSTAGNEQYF
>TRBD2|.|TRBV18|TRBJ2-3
TGTGCCAGCTCACCCCTAGCGGGAAGCACAGATACGCAGTATTTT
CASSPLAGSTDTQYF
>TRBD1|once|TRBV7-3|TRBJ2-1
TGTGCCAGCAGCTTCTCTGAGGGGGCTTACAATGAGCAGTTCTTC
CASSFSEGAYNEQFF
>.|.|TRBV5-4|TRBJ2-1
TGTGCCAGCAGCCTCTTAAATGAGCAGTTCTTC
CASSLLNEQFF
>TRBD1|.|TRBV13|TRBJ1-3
TGTGCCAGCAGCTTACGGGACAGGAGGAACACCATATATTTT
CASSLRDRRNTIYF
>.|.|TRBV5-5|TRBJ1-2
TGTGCCAGCAGCTTGCTAGGACAGATCTATGGCTACACCTTC
CASSLLGQIYGYTF
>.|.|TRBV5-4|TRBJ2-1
TGTGCCAGCAGCTTGACACAGGACGCCTACAATGAGCAGTTCTTC
CASSLTQDAYNEQFF
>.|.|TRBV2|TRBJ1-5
TGTGCCAGCTCCACTTATAGCAATCAGCCCCAGCATTTT
CASSTYSNQPQHF
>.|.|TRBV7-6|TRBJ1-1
TGTGCCAGCAGCTGGCGGGCAGTGAACACTGAAGCTTTCTTT
CASSWRAVNTEAFF
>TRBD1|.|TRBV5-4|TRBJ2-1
TGTGCCAGCAGCCACCCGGGACAGGGGGCTAATGAGCAGTTCTTC
CASSHPGQGANEQFF
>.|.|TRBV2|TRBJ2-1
TGTGCCGGTCGAGGAGGGAGGCGGGAGCAGTTCTTC
CAGRGGRREQFF
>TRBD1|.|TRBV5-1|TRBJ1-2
TGCGCCAGCAGCCCCGGACAGGGGGACGGCTACACCTTC
CASSPGQGDGYTF
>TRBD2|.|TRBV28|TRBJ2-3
TGTGCCAGCAGACGAAGCGGGAGAGGGCTGGATACGCAGTATTTT
CASRRSGRGLDTQYF
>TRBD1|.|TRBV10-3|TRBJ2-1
TGTGCCATCAGTGAGTCAGGGGGCACCCCCTACAATGAGCAGTTCTTC
CAISESGGTPYNEQFF
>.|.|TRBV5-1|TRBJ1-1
TGCGCCAGCAGCTCTAGCGGCTTCCAGCAGAACACTGAAGCTTTCTTT
CASSSSGFQQNTEAFF
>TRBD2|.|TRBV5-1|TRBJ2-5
TGCGCCAGCAGCTTGGGGACTAGCGGGAAAGAGACCCAGTACTTC
CASSLGTSGKETQYF
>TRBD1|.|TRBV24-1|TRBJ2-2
TGTGCCACCGGGCGACAGGGGGATTTGAACACCGGGGAGCTGTTTTTT
CATGRQGDLNTGELFF
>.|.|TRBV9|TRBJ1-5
TGTGCCAGCAGCGTAAGCGGAGTGGGGAATCAGCCCCAGCATTTT
CASSVSGVGNQPQHF
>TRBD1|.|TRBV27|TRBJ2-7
TGTGCCAGCAGTTTGGGGACAGGGATCTACGAGCAGTACTTC
CASSLGTGIYEQYF
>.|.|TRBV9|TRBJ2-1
TGTGCCAGCAGCGCCCCCGAGGTAGCCTACAATGAGCAGTTCTTC
CASSAPEVAYNEQFF
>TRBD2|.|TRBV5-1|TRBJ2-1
TGCGCCAGCAGCTTGGTAGGCGGACTAGCGGGAGGATATGAGCAGTTCTTC
CASSLVGGLAGGYEQFF
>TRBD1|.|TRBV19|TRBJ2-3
TGTGCCAGTAGCGACAGGGGGCCGTATACGCAGTATTTT
CASSDRGPYTQYF
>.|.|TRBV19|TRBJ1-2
TGTGCCAGTAGTAACGGGGGAGGCTACACCTTC
CASSNGGGYTF
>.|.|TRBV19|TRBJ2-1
TGTGCCAGTACCCCTTGGAGGGAAGCCTACAATGAGCAGTTCTTC
CASTPWREAYNEQFF
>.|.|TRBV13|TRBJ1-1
TGTGCCAGCAGCCTGGGTCGGGAAACGGAAGCTTTCTTT
CASSLGRETEAFF
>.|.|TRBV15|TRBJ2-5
TGTGCCACCAGCAGAGTGGGGGGGGGCCCCCCTCAAGAGACCCAGTACTTC
CATSRVGGGPPQETQYF
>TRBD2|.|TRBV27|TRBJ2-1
TGTGCCAGCAGTCCCCGGACTAGCGGGGAAAATGAGCAGTTCTTC
CASSPRTSGENEQFF
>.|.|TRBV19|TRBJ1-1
TGTGCCAGTAGTATGTCGCCCGGGGGAGGAACTGAAGCTTTCTTT
CASSMSPGGGTEAFF
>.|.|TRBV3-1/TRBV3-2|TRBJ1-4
TGTGCCAGCAGCCAAGGGGGGGATGAAAAACTGTTTTTT
CASSQGGDEKLFF
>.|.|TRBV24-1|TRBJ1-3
TGTGCCACCAGTGATTCTACAGGTTCCTCTGGAAACACCATATATTTT
CATSDSTGSSGNTIYF
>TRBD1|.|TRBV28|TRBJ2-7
TGTGCCAGCAGTTCCCTCTCTTCCGGGACAGGGTCCGGCGAGCAGTACTTC
CASSSLSSGTGSGEQYF
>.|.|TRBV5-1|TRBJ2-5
TGCGCCAGCAGCTCCGGGGGGTTAGGGGGTGGAGAGACCCAGTACTTC
CASSSGGLGGGETQYF
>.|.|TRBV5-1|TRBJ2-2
TGCGCCAGCAGCTTGGGGGGCGTCAGGGAGCTGTTTTTT
CASSLGGVRELFF
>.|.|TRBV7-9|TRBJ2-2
TGTGCCAGCAGCTTAAAGAGCGGAGGGGCCGGGGAGCTGTTTTTT
CASSLKSGGAGELFF
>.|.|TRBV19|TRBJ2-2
TGTGCCAGTAGTACAGGGGTAAGGACCGGGGAGCTGTTTTTT
CASSTGVRTGELFF
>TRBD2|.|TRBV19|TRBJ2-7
TGTGCCAGTAGTATGGTAGCGGGAGTTGCCGAGCAGTACTTC
CASSMVAGVAEQYF
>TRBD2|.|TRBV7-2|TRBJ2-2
TGTGCCAGGCCTACTAGCGGGAGGAGAACCGGGGAGCTGTTTTTT
CARPTSGRRTGELFF
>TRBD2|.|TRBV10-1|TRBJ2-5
TGCGCCAGCAGTGAGGGAGTAGCGGGAGAGGTGGGCGAGACCCAGTACTTC
CASSEGVAGEVGETQYF
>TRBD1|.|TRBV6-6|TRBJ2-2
TGTGCCAGCAGTTACTCGGGACAGGGTCGGGCCGGGGAGCTGTTTTTT
CASSYSGQGRAGELFF
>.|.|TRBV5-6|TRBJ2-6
TGTGCCAGCCTTATTTCTACTGGGGCCAACGTCCTGACTTTC
CASLISTGANVLTF
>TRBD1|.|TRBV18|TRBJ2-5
TGTGCCAGCTCACCACGACAGGGGGCGGTTATGGGCCAAGAGACCCAGTACTTC
CASSPRQGAVMGQETQYF
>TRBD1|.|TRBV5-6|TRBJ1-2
TGTGCCAGCAGCTTGGCCAGGACAGGCTATGGCTACACCTTC
CASSLARTGYGYTF